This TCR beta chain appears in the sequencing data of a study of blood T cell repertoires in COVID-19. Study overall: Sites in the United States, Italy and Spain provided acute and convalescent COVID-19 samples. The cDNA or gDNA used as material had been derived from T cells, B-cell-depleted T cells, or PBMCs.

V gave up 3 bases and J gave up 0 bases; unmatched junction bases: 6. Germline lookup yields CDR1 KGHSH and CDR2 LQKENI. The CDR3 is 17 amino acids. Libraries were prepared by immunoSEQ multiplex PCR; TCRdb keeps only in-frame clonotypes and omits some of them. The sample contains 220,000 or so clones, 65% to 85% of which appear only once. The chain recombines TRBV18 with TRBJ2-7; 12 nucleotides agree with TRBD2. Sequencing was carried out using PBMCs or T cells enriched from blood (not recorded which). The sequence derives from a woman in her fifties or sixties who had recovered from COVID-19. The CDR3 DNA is TGTGCCAGCTCACCCCCCTTGACTAGCGGGAGCTCCTACGAGCAGTACTTC. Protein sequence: CASSPPLTSGSSYEQYF.